This entry features one T cell receptor (beta chain) sequence. This sample was taken from a study of CD8 T cells in Susac syndrome. Negative isolation was applied to CD8+ and CD4+ T cells, and FACS enrichment was applied to TEMRA cells. It was with random hexamers that about 0.45 to 1 ug RNA was reverse transcribed. The TCR beta CDR3 was amplified by immunoSEQ multiplex PCR across 54 Vbeta, 13 Jbeta. TCRdb analysed the immunoSEQ multiplex PCR reads with MiXCR anew, one entry per CDR3 protein. The data hold about 300,000 distinct CDR3 sequences, with 65% to 90% observed a single time. The V and J ends lost 2 bases and 0 bases respectively, with 4 bases between them. Germline CDR1 is KGHSH and CDR2 is LQKENI. The CDR3 is made up of 14 amino acids.

The J gene is TRBJ2-2, the V gene TRBV18; D is unclear. The sequencing sample was made of CD8+ T cells from PBMCs. This TCR was sampled from a human donor with multiple sclerosis. The chain's CDR3 is CASSPAANTGELFF. CDR3 DNA sequence: TGTGCCAGCTCACCAGCAGCGAACACCGGGGAGCTGTTTTTT.